Sequencing of this T cell receptor beta chain was carried out in a study of neoadjuvant nivolumab and ipilimumab in lung cancer. Germline trimming cut 11 bases from V and 7 bases from J; bases unmatched to any gene: 12. Germline loops: CDR1 MNHNS, CDR2 SASEGT. This CDR3 is built from 15 residues. The table came from immunoSEQ multiplex PCR; TCRdb's copy has only in-frame clones and leaves some out. The sample consists of 18,000 or so clones, 60% to 80% of them appearing once. The sample in question was tumor tissue, obtained after neoadjuvant nivolumab, alone or with ipilimumab, at or shortly before surgery. The chain uses TRBV6-1 and TRBJ2-2, with 11 bases aligning to TRBD1. The source is an adult with non-small cell lung cancer. The CDR3: CAGGQGAIWGGELFF. The CDR3 nucleotides are TGTGCCGGAGGACAGGGGGCGATTTGGGGCGGGGAGCTGTTTTTT.